Listed here are 21 T cell receptor beta chains from one sample, sequenced in a study of blood T cell repertoires in COVID-19. Profiling relied on immunoSEQ multiplex PCR, and the TCRdb table lists in-frame clones only, not all of them. The sample has about 75,000 clones, 88% seen once. Material for sequencing was peripheral blood. The receptors derive from a human donor in a cohort sampled during active COVID-19.

In this sample, this clone turned up once. V and J are TRBV7-8 and TRBJ2-7; D gene ambiguous. Trimming cost V 1 base and J 0 bases, with 10 bases left between them. The CDR3 runs 15 residues. Germline loops: CDR1 SGHVS, CDR2 FQNEAQ. Here the CDR3 reads CASSLVSVNSYEQYF. CDR3 nucleotide sequence: TGTGCCAGCAGCTTAGTGTCCGTAAACTCCTACGAGCAGTACTTC.

In DNA form, the CDR3 reads TGTGCCAGCAGCTTTAGGCAGGGTTTCATGAACACTGAAGCTTTCTTT. Encoded protein: CASSFRQGFMNTEAFF. V is TRBV5-4 and J is TRBJ1-1; D is perhaps TRBD1 (5 bases). The V and J ends lost 2 bases and 0 bases respectively, with 14 bases between them. Germline lookup yields CDR1 SGHNT and CDR2 YYREEE (reference sequence). There are 16 residues in the CDR3.

V and J are TRBV5-4 and TRBJ2-3, with TRBD2 matching 10 bases. Germline CDR1 and CDR2: SGHNT and YYREEE (reference sequence). The CDR3 runs 15 residues. The V and J ends lost 4 bases and 4 bases, in that order; junction bases with no gene match: 6. The CDR3 reads CASSPSGGAADTQYF. For the CDR3, the DNA is TGTGCCAGCAGCCCGAGCGGGGGGGCGGCAGATACGCAGTATTTT.

This clone was seen only once. The chain uses TRBV6-2 or TRBV6-3 and TRBJ1-1; D remains ambiguous. CDR3 size: 13 residues. Trimming took 3 bases from V and 5 from J, leaving 10 bases between them. Germline CDR1 is MNHEY and CDR2 is SVGEGT. The CDR3 bases are TGTGCCAGCAGTTATTATCCGGGGACTGAAGCTTTCTTT. The encoded protein is CASSYYPGTEAFF.

This rearrangement joins TRBV7-2 to TRBJ1-6; tentatively, D is TRBD1 (5 bases). CDR1 and CDR2 from the germline V gene are SGHTA and FQGNSA. The CDR3 totals 15 residues. The V gene lost 1 base and the J gene lost 5 bases, with 9 bases spanning the gap. The CDR3 region is CASSLVPGNNSPLHF. Written as DNA, the CDR3 is TGTGCCAGCAGCTTAGTTCCAGGGAATAATTCACCCCTCCACTTT.

The CDR3 DNA reads as TGTGCCAGCAGCTTAGAGGGGCAGGGGGGATTCTATGGCTACACCTTC. This encodes CASSLEGQGGFYGYTF. The chain couples TRBV13 to TRBJ1-2; TRBD1 aligns across 7 bases. This CDR3 contains 16 residues. CDR1 is PRHDT and CDR2 is FYEKMQ in the germline V gene (reference sequence). Trimming cost V 1 base and J 4 bases; bases outside gene matches: 9.

V usage is TRBV13 and J usage is TRBJ1-6; weak D call: TRBD1 (5 bases). Deletions cut 6 bases from V and 0 bases from J, with 12 bases between. This CDR3 contains 16 residues. From germline, CDR1 is PRHDT and CDR2 FYEKMQ (reference sequence). Here the CDR3 DNA reads TGTGCCAGCAGACCACCCGGGGGCTCCTATAATTCACCCCTCCACTTT. Translated, it gives CASRPPGGSYNSPLHF.

This clone has just a few counts. The chain has TRBV18 and TRBJ1-1; D might be TRBD1 (5 bases). The CDR3 covers 16 residues. In germline, CDR1 is KGHSH, CDR2 LQKENI. Trimming cost V 3 bases and J 0 bases, with 14 bases left between them. For the CDR3, the DNA is TGTGCCAGCTCACCGGGACTGGTGACCATGAACACTGAAGCTTTCTTT. Translated: CASSPGLVTMNTEAFF.

This clone was picked up a small number of times. The chain links TRBV6-5 to TRBJ1-1, with TRBD1 identical over 7 bases. After removal of 6 bases from V and 1 base from J, the junction contained 8 bases not matched to a gene. The germline CDR1 and CDR2 sequences are MNHEY and SVGAGI. The CDR3 length is 15 residues. As DNA, the CDR3 is TGTGCCAGCAGACCCCACGACAGGGAGAACACTGAAGCTTTCTTT. Translated: CASRPHDRENTEAFF.

This chain joins TRBV11-2 and TRBJ2-7; D is unclear. CDR1 and CDR2 (germline): SGHAT, FQNNGV. V gave up 5 bases and J gave up 4 bases, with 6 bases separating them. The length of the CDR3 is 11 residues. In DNA form, the CDR3 reads TGTGCCAGCAGCCAGGAATACGAGCAGTACTTC. Amino acid sequence: CASSQEYEQYF.

This chain uses TRBV6-2 or TRBV6-3 with TRBJ1-2; no reliable D call. Germline CDR1 is MNHEY and CDR2 is SVGEGT. The CDR3 spans 15 residues. Trimming cost V 6 bases and J 5 bases, with 19 bases left between them. CDR3 sequence: CASSAVAVVEYGYTF. The DNA for the CDR3 is TGTGCCAGCAGCGCCGTCGCCGTAGTTGAGTATGGCTACACCTTC.

The rearrangement uses TRBV4-2 and TRBJ2-7, with a weak D call TRBD2 (6 bases). CDR3 length: 13 amino acids. Germline loops: CDR1 LGHNA, CDR2 YNFKEQ. Trimming pared 3 bases from V and 2 bases from J, leaving 8 bases between. CDR3 bases: TGTGCCAGCAGCCAGCGGGAAACCTACGAGCAGTACTTC. Protein sequence: CASSQRETYEQYF.

The chain employs TRBV5-1 and TRBJ1-1; D unresolved. Germline lookup yields CDR1 SGHRS and CDR2 YFSETQ. CDR3 size: 13 residues. Trimming left V 3 bases short and J 4 bases short, with 10 bases between. The CDR3 reads CASSSVPGTEAFF. The CDR3 DNA reads TGCGCCAGCAGCTCGGTTCCGGGCACTGAAGCTTTCTTT. Combining the CDR3 with reference TRBV5-1 and TRBJ1-1 gives the whole variable domain KAGVTQTPRYLIKTRGQQVTLSCSPISGHRSVSWYQQTPGQGLQFLFEYFSETQRNKGNFPGRFSGRQFSNSRSEMNVSTLELGDSALYLCASSSVPGTEAFFGQGTRLTVV.

This sequence joins TRBV3-1 (or the pseudogene TRBV3-2) and TRBJ2-2, with 9 bases that match TRBD1. The germline gives CDR1 LGHDT, CDR2 YNNKEL (reference sequence). V was pared by 7 bases and J by 4 bases, with 7 bases of the junction left unmatched. This CDR3 has 15 residues. CDR3 region: CASNHRDRVTGELFF. The CDR3 bases are TGTGCCAGCAACCACCGGGACAGGGTCACCGGGGAGCTGTTTTTT.

The V call is TRBV6-4, the J call TRBJ1-2, with D uncertain. Germline loops: CDR1 MRHNA, CDR2 SNTAGT. This CDR3 has 12 residues. Trimming stripped 2 bases from V and 7 bases from J, with 8 bases between. CDR3 in DNA: TGTGCCAGCAGTGACCCACACAGTGGCTACACCTTC. Translation: CASSDPHSGYTF.

This chain joins TRBV30 and TRBJ2-1; TRBD2 is a possible D gene (5 bases). Germline values: CDR1 GTSNPN, CDR2 SVGIG (reference sequence). CDR3 length equals 10 residues. V was clipped by 8 bases and J by 11 bases, with 13 bases between them. CDR3 amino acids: CARKDGKQFF. The CDR3 DNA sequence: TGTGCCCGAAAAGACGGGAAGCAGTTCTTC.

In its sample, this clone was seen a few times. The rearrangement joins TRBV4-2 to TRBJ1-4; the D gene is possibly TRBD1 (5 bases). The germline V and J ends were trimmed by 1 base and 7 bases, with 13 bases remaining between them. Germline V gene sequence: CDR1 LGHNA, CDR2 YNFKEQ. This CDR3 has 15 residues. As DNA, the CDR3 is TGTGCCAGCAGCCAAGGTTCGGGGGAAGTTGAAAAACTGTTTTTT. Its translation is CASSQGSGEVEKLFF.

This clone was counted only a few times. The chain uses TRBV28 and TRBJ1-2; 7 positions agree with TRBD1. V was clipped by 6 bases and J by 5 bases; unmatched bases: 12. The CDR3 extends over 15 amino acids. Germline CDR1 and CDR2: MDHEN and SYDVKM. CDR3 nucleotide sequence: TGTGCCAGCAGGTCATACTCGGGACAGAGTTATGGCTACACCTTC. It translates to CASRSYSGQSYGYTF.

The CDR3 region has the DNA TGTGCCAGCAGCCTAGCACGGAACACTGAAGCTTTCTTT. Encoded protein: CASSLARNTEAFF. The rearrangement joins TRBV3-1 (or the pseudogene TRBV3-2) to TRBJ1-1; D unclear. This CDR3 spans 13 amino acids. Trimming left V 4 bases short and J 1 base short, with 7 bases between. CDR1 is LGHDT and CDR2 is YNNKEL in the germline V gene (reference sequence).

The chain employs TRBV2 and TRBJ2-5, with 7 positions matching TRBD1. Germline-derived CDR1 and CDR2 are SNHLY and FYNNEI. The CDR3 covers 14 residues. V trimming: 6 bases; J trimming: 4 bases; junction bases outside the gene matches: 8. The CDR3 here is CASRVEGAGETQYF. The CDR3 coding sequence is TGTGCCAGCAGGGTTGAGGGGGCGGGAGAGACCCAGTACTTC.

This sequence joins TRBV6-5 and TRBJ1-1; TRBD1 might be the D (5 bases). CDR1 is MNHEY and CDR2 is SVGAGI in the germline V gene. The germline V and J ends were trimmed by 2 bases and 14 bases, with 15 bases remaining between them. The CDR3 has 12 residues. CDR3 nucleotide sequence: TGTGCCAGCAGTTACCGGGACGGGAGTTCGTTCTTT. It specifies CASSYRDGSSFF.